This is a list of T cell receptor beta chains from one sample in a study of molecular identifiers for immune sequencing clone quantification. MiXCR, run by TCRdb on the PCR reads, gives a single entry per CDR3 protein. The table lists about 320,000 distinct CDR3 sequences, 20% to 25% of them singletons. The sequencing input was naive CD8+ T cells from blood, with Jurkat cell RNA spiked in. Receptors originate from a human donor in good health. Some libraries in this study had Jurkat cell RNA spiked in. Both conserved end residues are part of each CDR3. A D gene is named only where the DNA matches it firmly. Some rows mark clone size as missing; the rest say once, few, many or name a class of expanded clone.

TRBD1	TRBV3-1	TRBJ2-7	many	TGTGCCAGCAGCCCGGGACAGTCCTACGAGCAGTACTTC	CASSPGQSYEQYF
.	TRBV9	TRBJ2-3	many	TGTGCCAGCAGCCCACCCACCTCTAGCACAGATACGCAGTATTTT	CASSPPTSSTDTQYF
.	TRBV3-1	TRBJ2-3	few	TGTGCCAGCAGCCAAGATCTAGGAGGTGCGCCCACAGATACGCAGTATTTT	CASSQDLGGAPTDTQYF
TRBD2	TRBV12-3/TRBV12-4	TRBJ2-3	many	TGTGCCAGCAGAGGCTTTAACGACGGACTAGCTAACACAGATACGCAGTATTTT	CASRGFNDGLANTDTQYF
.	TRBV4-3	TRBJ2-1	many	TGCGCCAGCAGCCAAGATCTCTACAATGAGCAGTTCTTC	CASSQDLYNEQFF
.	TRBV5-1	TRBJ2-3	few	TGCGCCAGCAGACTAGGACAGAACACAGATACGCAGTATTTT	CASRLGQNTDTQYF
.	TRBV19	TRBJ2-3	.	TGTGCCAGTAGTATTAACCGAGGATTAGATACGCAGTATTTT	CASSINRGLDTQYF
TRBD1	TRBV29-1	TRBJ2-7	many	TGCAGCGTATTGGGACAGACCTACGAGCAGTACTTC	CSVLGQTYEQYF
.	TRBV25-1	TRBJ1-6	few	TGTGCCAGCAGTGATGGAGACAGGCTGGATAATTCACCCCTCCACTTT	CASSDGDRLDNSPLHF
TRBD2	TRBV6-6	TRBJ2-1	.	TGTGCCAGCAGTAACACGGGACTAGCAGTCCTACTGGGGAACAATGAGCAGTTCTTC	CASSNTGLAVLLGNNEQFF
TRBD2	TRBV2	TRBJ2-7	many	TGTGCCAGCGGCCCGGGACTAGCGGGGGGCATCTACGAGCAGTACTTC	CASGPGLAGGIYEQYF
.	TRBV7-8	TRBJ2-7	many	TGTGCCAGCACCTATCCCAGGGGTAGTGAGCAGTACTTC	CASTYPRGSEQYF
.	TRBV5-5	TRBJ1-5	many	TGTGCCAGCAGCTTGGTTTGGAGCAATCAGCCCCAGCATTTT	CASSLVWSNQPQHF
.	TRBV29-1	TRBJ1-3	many	TGCAGCGTTGAAGACCCATCCGGGTTCTCTGGAAACACCATATATTTT	CSVEDPSGFSGNTIYF
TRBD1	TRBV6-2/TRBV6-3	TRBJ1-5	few	TGTGCCAGCAGTTCCGGGACAGGGGCACATCAGCCCCAGCATTTT	CASSSGTGAHQPQHF
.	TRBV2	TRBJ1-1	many	TGTGCCAGCAGTGAAGAAGACAGGCTGAACACTGAAGCTTTCTTT	CASSEEDRLNTEAFF
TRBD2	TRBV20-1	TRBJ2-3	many	TGCAGTGCTAGAGGTTGGGTAGTAGCGGGAGGGCCGGGTACGCAGTATTTT	CSARGWVVAGGPGTQYF
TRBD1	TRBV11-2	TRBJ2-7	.	TGTGCCAGCAGCCCCTTGATAGGACAGGGGGGCGAGCAGTACTTC	CASSPLIGQGGEQYF
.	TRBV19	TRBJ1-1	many	TGTGCCAGTAGTATATACCCGGGAAGAGAAGCTTTCTTT	CASSIYPGREAFF
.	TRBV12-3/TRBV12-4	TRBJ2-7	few	TGTGCCAGCAGGCCCGCGGGGGCCGACGAGCAGTACTTC	CASRPAGADEQYF
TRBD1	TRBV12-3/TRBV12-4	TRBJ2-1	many	TGTGCCAGCAGTTCCCCATGGCTAGGACAGGGGTGGAATGAGCAGTTCTTC	CASSSPWLGQGWNEQFF
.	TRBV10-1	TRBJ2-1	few	TGCGCCAGCAGTGGGTCGAGATCCTACAATGAGCAGTTCTTC	CASSGSRSYNEQFF
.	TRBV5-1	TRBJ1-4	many	TGCGCCAGCAGCTTGGATTTGGGTGAATCTAATGAAAAACTGTTTTTT	CASSLDLGESNEKLFF
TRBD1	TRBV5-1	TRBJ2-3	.	TGCGCCAGCAGCTTGGGGCCCCGGACAGGGGCTACAGATACGCAGTATTTT	CASSLGPRTGATDTQYF
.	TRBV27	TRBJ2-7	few	TGTGCCAGCAGCAACTTAGGCCCCGAGCAGTACTTC	CASSNLGPEQYF
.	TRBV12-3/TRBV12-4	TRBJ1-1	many	TGTGCCAGCAGTCCCACAGGGCCGGACACTGAAGCTTTCTTT	CASSPTGPDTEAFF
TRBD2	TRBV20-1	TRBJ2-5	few	TGCAGTGCTAGTAGACTAGCGGGGGGGGAAGAGACCCAGTACTTC	CSASRLAGGEETQYF